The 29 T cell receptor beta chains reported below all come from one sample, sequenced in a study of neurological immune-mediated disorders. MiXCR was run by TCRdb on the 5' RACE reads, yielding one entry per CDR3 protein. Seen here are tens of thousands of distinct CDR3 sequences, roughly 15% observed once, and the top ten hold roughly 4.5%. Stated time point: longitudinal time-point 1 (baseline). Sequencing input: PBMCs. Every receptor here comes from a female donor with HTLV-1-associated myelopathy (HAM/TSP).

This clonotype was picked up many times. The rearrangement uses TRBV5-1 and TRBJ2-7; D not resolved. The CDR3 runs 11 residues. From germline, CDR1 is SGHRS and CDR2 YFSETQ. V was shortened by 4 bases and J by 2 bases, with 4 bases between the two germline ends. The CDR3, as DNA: TGCGCCAGCAGCCATGCCTACGAGCAGTACTTC. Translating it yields CASSHAYEQYF.

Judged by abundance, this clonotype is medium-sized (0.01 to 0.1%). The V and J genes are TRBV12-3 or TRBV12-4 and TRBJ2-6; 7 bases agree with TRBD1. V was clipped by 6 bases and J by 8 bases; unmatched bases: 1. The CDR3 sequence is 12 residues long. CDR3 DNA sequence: TGTGCCAGCAGACAGGGGTCCAACGTCCTGACTTTC. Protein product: CASRQGSNVLTF.

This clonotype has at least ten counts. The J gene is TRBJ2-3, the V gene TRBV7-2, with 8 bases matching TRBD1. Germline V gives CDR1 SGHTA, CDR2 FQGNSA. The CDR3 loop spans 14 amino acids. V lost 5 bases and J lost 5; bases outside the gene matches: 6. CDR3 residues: CASSDRGPVDTQYF. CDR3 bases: TGTGCCAGCAGCGACAGGGGCCCGGTAGATACGCAGTATTTT.

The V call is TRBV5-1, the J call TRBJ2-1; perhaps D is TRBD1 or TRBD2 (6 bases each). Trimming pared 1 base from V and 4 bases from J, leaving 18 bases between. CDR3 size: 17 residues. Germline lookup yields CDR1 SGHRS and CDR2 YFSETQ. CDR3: CASSLLMIGGKYNEQFF. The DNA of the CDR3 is TGCGCCAGCAGCTTGCTAATGATCGGGGGCAAGTACAATGAGCAGTTCTTC.

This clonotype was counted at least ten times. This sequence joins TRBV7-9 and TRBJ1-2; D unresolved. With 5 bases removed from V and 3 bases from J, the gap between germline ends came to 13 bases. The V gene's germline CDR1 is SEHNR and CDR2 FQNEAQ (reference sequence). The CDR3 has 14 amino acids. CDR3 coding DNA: TGTGCCAGCAGCCGGGCCCGTTCCTACTATGGCTACACCTTC. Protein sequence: CASSRARSYYGYTF.

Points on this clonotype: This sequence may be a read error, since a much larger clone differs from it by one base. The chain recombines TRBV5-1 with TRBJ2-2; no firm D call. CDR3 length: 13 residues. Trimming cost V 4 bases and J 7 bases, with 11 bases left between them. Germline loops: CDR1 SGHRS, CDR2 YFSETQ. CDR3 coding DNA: TGCGCCAGCAGCCCCCCCCTGGTCGGGGAGCTGTTTTTT. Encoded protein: CASSPPLVGELFF.

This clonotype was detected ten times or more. CDR3 sequence: CASSHSANNSPLHF. The CDR3 DNA reads TGTGCCAGCAGTCATAGTGCAAATAATTCACCCCTCCACTTT. This chain links TRBV2 with TRBJ1-6; D gene unclear. V lost 5 bases to trimming and J lost 5 bases, with 10 bases between them. This CDR3 spans 14 amino acids. Germline V lookup: CDR1 SNHLY, CDR2 FYNNEI.

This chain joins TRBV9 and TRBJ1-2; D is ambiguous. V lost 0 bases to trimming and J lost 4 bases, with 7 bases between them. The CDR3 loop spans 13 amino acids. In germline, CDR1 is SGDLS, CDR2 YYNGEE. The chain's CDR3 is CASSVAGAYGYTF. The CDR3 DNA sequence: TGTGCCAGCAGCGTAGCAGGCGCCTATGGCTACACCTTC.

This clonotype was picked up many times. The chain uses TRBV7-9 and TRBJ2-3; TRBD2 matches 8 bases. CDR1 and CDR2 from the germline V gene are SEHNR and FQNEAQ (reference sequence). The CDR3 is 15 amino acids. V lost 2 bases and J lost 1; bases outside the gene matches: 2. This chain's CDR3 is CASSLMRGGTDTQYF. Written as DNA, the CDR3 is TGTGCCAGCAGCTTAATGCGGGGGGGCACAGATACGCAGTATTTT. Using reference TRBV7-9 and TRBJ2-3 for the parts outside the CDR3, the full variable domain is DTGVSQNPRHKITKRGQNVTFRCDPISEHNRLYWYRQTLGQGPEFLTYFQNEAQLEKSRLLSDRFSAERPKGSFSTLEIQRTEQGDSAMYLCASSLMRGGTDTQYFGPGTRLTVL.

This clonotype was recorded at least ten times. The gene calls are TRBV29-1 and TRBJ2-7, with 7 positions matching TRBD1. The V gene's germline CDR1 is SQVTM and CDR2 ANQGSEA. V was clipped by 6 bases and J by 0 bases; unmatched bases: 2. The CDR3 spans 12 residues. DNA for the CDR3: TGCAGCGTGGGGGACAGCTCCTACGAGCAGTACTTC. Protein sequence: CSVGDSSYEQYF.

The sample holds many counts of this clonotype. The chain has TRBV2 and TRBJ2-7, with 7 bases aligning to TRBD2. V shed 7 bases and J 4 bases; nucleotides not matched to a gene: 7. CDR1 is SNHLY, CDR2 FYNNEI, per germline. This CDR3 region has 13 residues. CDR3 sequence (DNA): TGTGCCAGCATCCGGGACTATTCATACGAGCAGTACTTC. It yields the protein CASIRDYSYEQYF.

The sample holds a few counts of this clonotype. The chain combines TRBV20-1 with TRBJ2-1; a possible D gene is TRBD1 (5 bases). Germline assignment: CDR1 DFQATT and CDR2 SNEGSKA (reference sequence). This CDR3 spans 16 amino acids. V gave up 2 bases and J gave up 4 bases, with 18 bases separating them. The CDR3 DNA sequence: TGCAGTGCTAGACCCCGCACAGGAAGGCGTTACAATGAGCAGTTCTTC. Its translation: CSARPRTGRRYNEQFF.

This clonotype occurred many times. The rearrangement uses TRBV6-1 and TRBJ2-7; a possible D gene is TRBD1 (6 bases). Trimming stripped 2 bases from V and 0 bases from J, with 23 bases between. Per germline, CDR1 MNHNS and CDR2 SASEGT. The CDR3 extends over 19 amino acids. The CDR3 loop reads CASSEIVGTGLMLSYEQYF. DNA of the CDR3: TGTGCCAGCAGTGAAATAGTCGGTACAGGGCTCATGCTCTCCTACGAGCAGTACTTC.

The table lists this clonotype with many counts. DNA of the CDR3: TGTGCCAGCAGTGGGGGCGGGGGGGCGAACACCGGGGAGCTGTTTTTT. This sequence encodes CASSGGGGANTGELFF. The chain recombines TRBV9 with TRBJ2-2; 9 positions match TRBD2. CDR1 SGDLS and CDR2 YYNGEE come from the germline V gene. V was pared by 5 bases and J by 0 bases, with 5 bases of the junction left unmatched. This CDR3 comprises 16 residues.

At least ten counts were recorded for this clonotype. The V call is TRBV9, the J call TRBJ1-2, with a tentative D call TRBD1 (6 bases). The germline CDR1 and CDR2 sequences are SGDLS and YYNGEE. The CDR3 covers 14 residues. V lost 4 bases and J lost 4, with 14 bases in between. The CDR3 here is CASSPWDTSYGYTF. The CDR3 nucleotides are TGTGCCAGCAGCCCCTGGGACACTAGCTATGGCTACACCTTC.

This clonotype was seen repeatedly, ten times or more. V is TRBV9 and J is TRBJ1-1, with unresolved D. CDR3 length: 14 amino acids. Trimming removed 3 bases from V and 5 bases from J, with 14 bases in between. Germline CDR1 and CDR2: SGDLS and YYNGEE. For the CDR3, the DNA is TGTGCCAGCAGCGCGACAACATTGGGGACTGAAGCTTTCTTT. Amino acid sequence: CASSATTLGTEAFF.

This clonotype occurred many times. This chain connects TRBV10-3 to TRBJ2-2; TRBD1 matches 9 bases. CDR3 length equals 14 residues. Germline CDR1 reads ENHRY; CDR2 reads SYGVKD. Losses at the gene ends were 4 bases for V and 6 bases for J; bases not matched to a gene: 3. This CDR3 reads CAISGTGVAGELFF. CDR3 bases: TGTGCCATCAGTGGGACAGGGGTCGCCGGGGAGCTGTTTTTT.

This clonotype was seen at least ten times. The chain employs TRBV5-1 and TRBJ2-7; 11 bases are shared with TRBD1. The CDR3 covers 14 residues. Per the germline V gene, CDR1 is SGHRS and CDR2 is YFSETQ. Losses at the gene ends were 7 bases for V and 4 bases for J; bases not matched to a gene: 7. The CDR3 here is CASYRTGGKYEQYF. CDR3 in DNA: TGCGCCAGCTATCGGACAGGGGGCAAGTACGAGCAGTACTTC.

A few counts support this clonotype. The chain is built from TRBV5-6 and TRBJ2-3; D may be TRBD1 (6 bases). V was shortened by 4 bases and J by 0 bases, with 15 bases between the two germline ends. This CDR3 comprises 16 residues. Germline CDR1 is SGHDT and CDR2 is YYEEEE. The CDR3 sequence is CASSRFTGTSTDTQYF. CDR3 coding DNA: TGTGCCAGCAGCCGGTTTACAGGGACGAGCACAGATACGCAGTATTTT.

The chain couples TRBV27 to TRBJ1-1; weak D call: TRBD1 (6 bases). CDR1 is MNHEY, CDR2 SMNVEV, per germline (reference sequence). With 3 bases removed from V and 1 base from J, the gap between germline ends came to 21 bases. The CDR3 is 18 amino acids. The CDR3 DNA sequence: TGTGCCAGCAGTTTCCTATACTTGGTAGTCAGGGGGAACACTGAAGCTTTCTTT. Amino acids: CASSFLYLVVRGNTEAFF.

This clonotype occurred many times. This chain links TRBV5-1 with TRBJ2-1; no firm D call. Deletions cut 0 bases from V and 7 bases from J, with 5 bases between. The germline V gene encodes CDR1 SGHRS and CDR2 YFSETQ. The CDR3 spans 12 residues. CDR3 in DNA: TGCGCCAGCAGCTTGGAAGCGAATGAGCAGTTCTTC. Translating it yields CASSLEANEQFF.

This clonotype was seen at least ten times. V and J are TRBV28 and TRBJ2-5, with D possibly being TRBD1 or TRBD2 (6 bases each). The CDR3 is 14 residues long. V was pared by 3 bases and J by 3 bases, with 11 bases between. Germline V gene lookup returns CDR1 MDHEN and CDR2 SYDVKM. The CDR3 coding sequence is TGTGCCAGCAGTTTGGGGGGCTCCGAAGAGACCCAGTACTTC. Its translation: CASSLGGSEETQYF.

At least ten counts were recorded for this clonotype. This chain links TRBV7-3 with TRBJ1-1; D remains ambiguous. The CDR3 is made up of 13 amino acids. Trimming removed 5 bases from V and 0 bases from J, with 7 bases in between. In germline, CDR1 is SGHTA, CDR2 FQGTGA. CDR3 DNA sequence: TGTGCCAGCAGCGCCCATATGAACACTGAAGCTTTCTTT. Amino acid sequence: CASSAHMNTEAFF.

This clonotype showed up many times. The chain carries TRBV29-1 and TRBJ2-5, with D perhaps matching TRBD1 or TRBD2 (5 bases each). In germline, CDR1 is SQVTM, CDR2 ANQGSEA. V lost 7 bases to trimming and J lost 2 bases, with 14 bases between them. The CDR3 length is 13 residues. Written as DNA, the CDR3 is TGCAGCGGCACCGGGACCCCGCAAGAGACCCAGTACTTC. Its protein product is CSGTGTPQETQYF. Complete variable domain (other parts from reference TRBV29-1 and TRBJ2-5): SAVISQKPSRDICQRGTSLTIQCQVDSQVTMMFWYRQQPGQSLTLIATANQGSEATYESGFVIDKFPISRPNLTFSTLTVSNMSPEDSSIYLCSGTGTPQETQYFGPGTRLLVL.

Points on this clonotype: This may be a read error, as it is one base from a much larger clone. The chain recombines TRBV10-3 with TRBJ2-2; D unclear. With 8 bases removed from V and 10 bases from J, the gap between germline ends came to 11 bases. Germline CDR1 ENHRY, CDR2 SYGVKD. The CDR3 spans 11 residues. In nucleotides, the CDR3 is TGTGCCATCCGGACCCCCAAGGAGCTGTTTTTT. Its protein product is CAIRTPKELFF.

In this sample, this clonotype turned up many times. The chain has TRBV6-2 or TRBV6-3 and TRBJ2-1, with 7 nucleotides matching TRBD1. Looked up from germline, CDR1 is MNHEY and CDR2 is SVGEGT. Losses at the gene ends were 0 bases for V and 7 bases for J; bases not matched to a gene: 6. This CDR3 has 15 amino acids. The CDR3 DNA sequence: TGTGCCAGCAGTTACTCTATCACAGGGGAGAATGAGCAGTTCTTC. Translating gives CASSYSITGENEQFF.

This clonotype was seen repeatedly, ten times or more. The CDR3, as DNA: TGTGCCAGCAGCGCCCCATCCGACAGGGTGGGCTACGAGCAGTACTTC. Protein product: CASSAPSDRVGYEQYF. V is TRBV9 and J is TRBJ2-7; TRBD1 aligns across 7 bases. There are 16 residues in the CDR3. Trimming cost V 3 bases and J 3 bases; bases outside gene matches: 12. CDR1 and CDR2 (germline): SGDLS, YYNGEE.

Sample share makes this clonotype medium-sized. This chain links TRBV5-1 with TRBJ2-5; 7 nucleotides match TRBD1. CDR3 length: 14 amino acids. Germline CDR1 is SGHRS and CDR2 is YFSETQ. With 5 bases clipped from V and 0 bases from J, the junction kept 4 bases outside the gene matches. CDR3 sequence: CASRGGPNQETQYF. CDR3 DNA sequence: TGCGCCAGCAGAGGGGGCCCAAACCAAGAGACCCAGTACTTC.

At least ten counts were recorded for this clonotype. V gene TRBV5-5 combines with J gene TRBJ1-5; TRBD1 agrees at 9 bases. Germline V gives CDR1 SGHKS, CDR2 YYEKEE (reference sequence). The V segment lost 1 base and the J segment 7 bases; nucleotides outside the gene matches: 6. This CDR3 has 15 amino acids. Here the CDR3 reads CASSLQIGQGQPQHF. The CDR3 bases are TGTGCCAGCAGCTTGCAGATAGGACAGGGGCAGCCCCAGCATTTT.